This TCR beta chain was obtained from a study of cytomegalovirus exposure and HLA in healthy donors. The overall study: There were under 130 million unique TCR beta sequences, drawn from about 190 million T cells, in an earlier analysis.

Findings of the study overall: Another analysis was done later, and it associated 15,000 to 20,000 TCR beta sequences with HLA alleles at 0.05 false discovery rate. The study listed around 150 cytomegalovirus-associated TCR beta chains. The sole available immune exposure information was CMV serostatus.

It was with 60 Vbeta and 13 Jbeta primers that the PCR ran. Here immunoSEQ multiplex PCR was the method, and the copy in TCRdb shows in-frame clones only, minus some. The sample has under 200,000 clones, approximately 86% seen once. Notes on this clone: Its antigen is unidentified.

Trimming took 5 bases from V and 0 from J, leaving 8 bases between them. The CDR3 totals 14 residues. The germline V gene encodes CDR1 MDHEN and CDR2 SYDVKM. The chain recombines TRBV28 with TRBJ1-5, with D hard to call. This clonotype originated in a boy between 2 and 10 years old in good health and CMV-seronegative. Sample: PBMCs. CDR3 protein: CASSPGDSNQPQHF. CDR3 coding DNA: TGTGCCAGCAGTCCCGGGGATAGCAATCAGCCCCAGCATTTT.